A single sample is the source of the 4 T cell receptor beta chains below, sequenced in a study of molecular identifiers for immune sequencing clone quantification. TCRdb re-analysed the PCR reads in MiXCR, keeping a single row per CDR3 protein. Found here are 400,000 to 600,000 distinct CDR3 sequences, about a fifth of them singletons; the top ten hold 0.7% to 0.95%. What was sequenced was naive CD8+ T cells from blood, with Jurkat cell RNA spiked in. Subset defined: FACS-sorted CD8+CD4-CCR7+CD45RA+ naive T cells. These receptors were obtained from a human donor in good health. Some libraries in this study had Jurkat cell RNA spiked in.

Comment on this clonotype: A single base separates this from a much larger clone, so it may be a read error. The rearrangement links TRBV15 to TRBJ1-5, with 9 bases identical to TRBD1. Losses at the gene ends were 0 bases for V and 7 bases for J; bases not matched to a gene: 4. CDR1 and CDR2 from the germline V gene are LNHNV and YYDKDF (reference sequence). This CDR3 is 15 amino acids long. CDR3 loop: CATSRETGGRQPQHF. CDR3 in DNA: TGTGCCACCAGCAGAGAGACAGGGGGGAGGCAGCCCCAGCATTTT.

This clonotype was seen a handful of times. The V call is TRBV4-1, the J call TRBJ2-5; D may correspond to TRBD1 or TRBD2 (5 bases each). Per the germline V gene, CDR1 is MGHRA and CDR2 is YSYEKL. The CDR3 is 16 amino acids. V shed 4 bases and J shed 4 bases, with 19 bases lying between them. The CDR3 DNA reads as TGCGCCAGCAGCCGAACCGGGACGGACCCAGGAGAGACCCAGTACTTC. This codes for CASSRTGTDPGETQYF.

The CDR3 nucleotides read TGTGCCAGCAGCGTAGATGTGGGGGCCTACGAGCAGTACTTC. Amino acids: CASSVDVGAYEQYF. The chain employs TRBV9 and TRBJ2-7; TRBD1 or TRBD2 may be the D gene (5 bases each). Trimming left V 0 bases short and J 2 bases short, with 9 bases between. The CDR3 sequence is 14 residues long. CDR1 is SGDLS, CDR2 YYNGEE, per germline.

This clonotype was detected ten times or more. This chain joins TRBV20-1 and TRBJ1-1, with D uncertain. Trimming shortened V by 6 bases and J by 5 bases, and 10 bases separated the two germline ends. The CDR3 is 11 residues long. The V gene's germline CDR1 is DFQATT and CDR2 SNEGSKA (reference sequence). CDR3 DNA sequence: TGCAGTGCATGGGGAGGTACTGAAGCTTTCTTT. Protein sequence: CSAWGGTEAFF.